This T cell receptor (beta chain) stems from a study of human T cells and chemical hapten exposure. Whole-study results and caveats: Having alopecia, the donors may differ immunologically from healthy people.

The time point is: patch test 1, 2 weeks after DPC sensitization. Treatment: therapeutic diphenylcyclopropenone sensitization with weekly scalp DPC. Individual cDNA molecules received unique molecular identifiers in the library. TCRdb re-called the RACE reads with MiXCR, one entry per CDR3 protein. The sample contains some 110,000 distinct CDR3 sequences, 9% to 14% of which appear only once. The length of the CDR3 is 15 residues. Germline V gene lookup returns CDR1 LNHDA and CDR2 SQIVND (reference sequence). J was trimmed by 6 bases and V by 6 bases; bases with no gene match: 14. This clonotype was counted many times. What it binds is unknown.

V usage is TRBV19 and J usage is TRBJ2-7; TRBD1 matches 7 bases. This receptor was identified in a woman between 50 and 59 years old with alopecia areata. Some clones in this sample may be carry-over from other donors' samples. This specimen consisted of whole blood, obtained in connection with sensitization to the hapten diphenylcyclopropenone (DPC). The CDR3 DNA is TGTGCCAGTAGCCTCGGGACAGCCGACTCCGGCGAGCAGTACTTC. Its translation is CASSLGTADSGEQYF.